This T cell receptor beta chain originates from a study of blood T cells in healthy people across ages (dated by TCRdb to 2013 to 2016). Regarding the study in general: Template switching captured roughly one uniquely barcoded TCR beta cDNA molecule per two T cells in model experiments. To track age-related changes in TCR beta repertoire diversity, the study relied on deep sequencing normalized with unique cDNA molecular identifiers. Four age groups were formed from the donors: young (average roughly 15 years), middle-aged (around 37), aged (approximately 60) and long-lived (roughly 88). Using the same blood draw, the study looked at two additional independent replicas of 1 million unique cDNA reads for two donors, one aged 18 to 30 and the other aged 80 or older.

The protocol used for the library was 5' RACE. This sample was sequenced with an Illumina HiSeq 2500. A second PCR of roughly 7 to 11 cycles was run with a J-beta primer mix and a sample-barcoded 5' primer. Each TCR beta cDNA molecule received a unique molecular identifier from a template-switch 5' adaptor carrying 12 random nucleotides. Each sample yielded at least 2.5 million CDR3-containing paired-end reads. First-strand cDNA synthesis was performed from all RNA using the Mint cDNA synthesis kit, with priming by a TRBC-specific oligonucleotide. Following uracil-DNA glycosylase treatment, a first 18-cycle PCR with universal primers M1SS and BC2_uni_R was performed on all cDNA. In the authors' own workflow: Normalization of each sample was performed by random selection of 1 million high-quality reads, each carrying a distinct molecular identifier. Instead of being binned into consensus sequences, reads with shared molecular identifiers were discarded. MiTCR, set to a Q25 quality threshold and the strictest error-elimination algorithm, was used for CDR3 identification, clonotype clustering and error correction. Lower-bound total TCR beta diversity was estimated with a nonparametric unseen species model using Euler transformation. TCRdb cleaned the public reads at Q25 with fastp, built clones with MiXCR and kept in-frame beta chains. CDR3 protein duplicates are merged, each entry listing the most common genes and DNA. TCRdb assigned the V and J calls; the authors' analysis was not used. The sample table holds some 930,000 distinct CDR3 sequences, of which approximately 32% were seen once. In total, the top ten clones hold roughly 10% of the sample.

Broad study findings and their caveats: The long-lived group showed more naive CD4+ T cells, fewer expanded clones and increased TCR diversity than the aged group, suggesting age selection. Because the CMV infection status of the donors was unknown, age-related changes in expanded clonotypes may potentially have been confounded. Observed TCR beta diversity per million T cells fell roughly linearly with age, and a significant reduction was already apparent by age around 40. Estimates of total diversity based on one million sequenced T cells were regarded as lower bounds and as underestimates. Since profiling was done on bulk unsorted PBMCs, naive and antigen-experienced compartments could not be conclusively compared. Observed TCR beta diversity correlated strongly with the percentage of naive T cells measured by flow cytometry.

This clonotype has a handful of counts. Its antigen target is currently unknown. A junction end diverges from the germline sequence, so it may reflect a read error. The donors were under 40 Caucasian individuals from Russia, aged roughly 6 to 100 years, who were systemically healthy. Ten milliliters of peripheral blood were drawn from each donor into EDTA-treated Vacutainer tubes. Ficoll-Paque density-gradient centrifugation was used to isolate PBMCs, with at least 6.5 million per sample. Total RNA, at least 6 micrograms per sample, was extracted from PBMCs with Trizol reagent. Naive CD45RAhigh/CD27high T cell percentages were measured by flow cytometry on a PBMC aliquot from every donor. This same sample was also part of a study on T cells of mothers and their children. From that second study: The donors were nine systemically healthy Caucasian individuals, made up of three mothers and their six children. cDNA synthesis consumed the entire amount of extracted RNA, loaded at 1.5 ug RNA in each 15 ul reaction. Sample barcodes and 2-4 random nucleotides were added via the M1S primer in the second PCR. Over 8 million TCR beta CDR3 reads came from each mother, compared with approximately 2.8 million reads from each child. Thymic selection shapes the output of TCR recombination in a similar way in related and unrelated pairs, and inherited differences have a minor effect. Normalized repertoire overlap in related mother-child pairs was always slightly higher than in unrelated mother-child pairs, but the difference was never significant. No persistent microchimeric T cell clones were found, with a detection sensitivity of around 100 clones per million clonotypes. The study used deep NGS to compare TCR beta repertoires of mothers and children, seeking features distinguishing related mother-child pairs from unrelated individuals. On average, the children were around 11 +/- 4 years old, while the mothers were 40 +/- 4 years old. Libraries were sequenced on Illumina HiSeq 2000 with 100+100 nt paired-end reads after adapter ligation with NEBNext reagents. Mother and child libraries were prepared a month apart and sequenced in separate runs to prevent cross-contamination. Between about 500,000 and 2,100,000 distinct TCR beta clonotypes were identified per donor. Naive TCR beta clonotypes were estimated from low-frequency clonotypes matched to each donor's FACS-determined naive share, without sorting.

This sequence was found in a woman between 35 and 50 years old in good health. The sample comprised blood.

The CDR3 loop reads CASSLATPGKGEQFF. Read as DNA, the sequence is TGTGCTAGCAGCTTAGCCACCCCAGGGAAGGGTGAGCAGTTCTTC. The chain is made from TRBV7-7 and TRBJ2-1, and TRBD1 may be the D gene, going by 5 matching bases. Per the germline V gene (reference sequence), SSHAT is the CDR1 and FNYEAQ is the CDR2. The CDR3 contains 15 residues, cysteine and phenylalanine counted. Only the CDR3 region is kept as DNA, spanning 45 bases read in frame from base 1.